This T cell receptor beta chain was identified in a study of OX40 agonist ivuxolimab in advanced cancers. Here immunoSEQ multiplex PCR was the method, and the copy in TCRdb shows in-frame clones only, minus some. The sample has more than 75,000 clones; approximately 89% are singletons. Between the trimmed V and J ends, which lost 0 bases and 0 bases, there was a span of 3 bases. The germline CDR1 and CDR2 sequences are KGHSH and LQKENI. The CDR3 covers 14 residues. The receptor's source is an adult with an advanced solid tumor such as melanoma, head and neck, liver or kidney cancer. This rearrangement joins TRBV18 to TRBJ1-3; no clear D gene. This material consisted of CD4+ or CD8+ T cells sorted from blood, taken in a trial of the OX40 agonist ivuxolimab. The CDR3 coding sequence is TGTGCCAGCTCACCACCGGGCTCTGGAAACACCATATATTTT. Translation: CASSPPGSGNTIYF. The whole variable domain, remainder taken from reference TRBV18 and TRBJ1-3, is NAGVMQNPRHLVRRRGQEARLRCSPMKGHSHVYWYRQLPEEGLKFMVYLQKENIIDESGMPKERFSAEFPKEGPSILRIQQVVRGDSAAYFCASSPPGSGNTIYFGEGSWLTVV.